The following is a TCR beta chain sequence with its context. The entry originates in a study of T cell changes during pregnancy in multiple sclerosis. Trimming removed 0 bases from V and 6 bases from J; junction bases left unmatched: 2. CDR3 length: 15 amino acids. Germline-derived CDR1 and CDR2 are SGHRS and YFSETQ. Sequenced by immunoSEQ multiplex PCR; TCRdb stores in-frame clones only, minus some. The table includes some 99,000 clones, roughly 92% detected once. Here the sequenced sample was peripheral blood, taken after pregnancy. V and J are TRBV5-1 and TRBJ2-1; 11 bases match TRBD2. The origin of this receptor is a female donor with multiple sclerosis, enrolled in a pregnancy study. In DNA, the CDR3 is TGCGCCAGCAGCTTGGTAGCGGGAGGGGGCAATGAGCAGTTCTTC. It codes for CASSLVAGGGNEQFF.